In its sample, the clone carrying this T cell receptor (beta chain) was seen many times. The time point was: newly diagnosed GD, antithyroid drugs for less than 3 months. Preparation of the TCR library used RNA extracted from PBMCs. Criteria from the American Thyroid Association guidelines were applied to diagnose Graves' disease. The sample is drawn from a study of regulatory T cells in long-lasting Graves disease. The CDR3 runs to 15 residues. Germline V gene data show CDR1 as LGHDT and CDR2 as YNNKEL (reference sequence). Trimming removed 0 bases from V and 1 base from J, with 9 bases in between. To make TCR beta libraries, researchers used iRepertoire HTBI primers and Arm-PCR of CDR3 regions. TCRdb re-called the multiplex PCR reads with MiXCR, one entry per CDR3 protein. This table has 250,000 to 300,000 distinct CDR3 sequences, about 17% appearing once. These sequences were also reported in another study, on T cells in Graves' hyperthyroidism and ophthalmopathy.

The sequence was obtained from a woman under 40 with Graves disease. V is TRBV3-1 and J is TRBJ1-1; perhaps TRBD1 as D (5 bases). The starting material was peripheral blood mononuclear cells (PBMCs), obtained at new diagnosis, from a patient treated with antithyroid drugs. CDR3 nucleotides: TGTGCCAGCAGCCAAGAGTGGCAGGGGAACACTGAAGCTTTCTTT. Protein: CASSQEWQGNTEAFF.